The rows below give T cell receptor beta chains drawn from one sample of a study of CD8+CD57+ T cells in acquired aplastic anemia. TCRdb re-analysed the reads in MiXCR, keeping a single row per CDR3 protein. The table records approximately 380,000 distinct CDR3 sequences, around 72% of them present only once. Sequencing was done on a sample of sorted CD4+, CD8+, or CD8+CD57+ T cells (not recorded which) from PBMCs. Receptor source: a human donor in good health, serving as a control. Each CDR3 is given with its conserved first and last residue. The D gene is left open where the match is weak. Not every row has a clone size; where given, it reads once, few, many or a size class.

-,TRBJ2-7,-,TRBV3-1,CASSQVPPSDEQYF,TGTGCCAGCAGCCAAGTACCGCCCTCCGATGAGCAGTACTTC
-,TRBJ1-6,-,TRBV11-3,CASSESRVTGDGSPLHF,TGTGCCAGCAGCGAATCGAGGGTGACCGGGGACGGGTCACCCCTCCACTTT
-,TRBJ1-3,many,TRBV2,CASRTSGNTIYF,TGTGCCAGCAGGACGAGCGGAAACACCATATATTTT
-,TRBJ2-5,-,TRBV20-1,CSASTRRREDF,TGCAGTGCCAGCACGCGGCGGAGGGAGGACTTC
-,TRBJ1-1,-,TRBV12-3/TRBV12-4,CASSEGPWRTEAFF,TGTGCCAGCAGTGAAGGGCCCTGGCGTACAGAAGCTTTCTTT
-,TRBJ1-2,-,TRBV7-3,CASSINPRQAYTF,TGTGCCAGCAGCATCAACCCCAGACAGGCCTACACCTTC
-,TRBJ2-5,-,TRBV5-1,CASSLDRGDSQYF,TGCGCCAGCAGCTTGGACAGAGGGGATTCCCAGTACTTC
-,TRBJ1-2,-,TRBV10-1,CASSERVGVGTNYGYTF,TGCGCCAGCAGTGAACGCGTAGGGGTAGGGACAAACTATGGCTACACCTTC
-,TRBJ1-2,-,TRBV2,CASSIRVGAGDTF,TGTGCCAGCAGCATCCGGGTTGGCGCTGGCGACACATTC
-,TRBJ1-3,-,TRBV7-6,CASSLVTGPSSGNTIYF,TGTGCCAGCAGCTTAGTCACAGGGCCCAGTTCTGGAAACACCATATATTTT
-,TRBJ1-1,-,TRBV9,CASSFSSTDTQYFF,TGTGCCAGCAGCTTTTCGAGCACAGATACGCAGTATTTCTTT
TRBD2,TRBJ2-5,-,TRBV7-2,CASSSRLAGGPGETQYF,TGTGCCAGCAGCTCCAGACTAGCGGGGGGGCCGGGGGAGACCCAGTACTTC
-,TRBJ1-6,-,TRBV7-7,CASEAGGQNSPLHF,TGTGCCAGCGAAGCGGGGGGCCAAAATTCACCCCTCCACTTT
-,TRBJ1-5,-,TRBV15,CATTRAGDNQPQHF,TGTGCCACCACCAGAGCAGGTGACAATCAGCCCCAGCATTTT